Only a few counts were recorded for the clone carrying this T cell receptor gamma chain. Its antigen is as yet unknown. CDR3 length equals 13 residues. The germline V gene has CDR1 GITISATS and CDR2 ISYDGTV (reference sequence). J was trimmed by 9 bases and V by 1 base; bases with no gene match: 9. Sequences come from RNA converted to cDNA by reverse transcription. Multiplex PCR used pooled V-gene forward primers and a constant-region reverse primer to amplify CDR3s. TCRdb reapplied CATT to the multiplex PCR reads. Of 20,000 to 25,000 gamma-chain clones listed, around 15% are singletons. The sorted cells were CD3+ Vdelta1+ Vdelta2- thymocytes from alphabeta-depleted thymus. Between roughly 98% and 99.6% of sorted thymocytes were Vdelta1+. This specimen belongs to a study of Vδ1+ human thymocytes. Broader study findings: TRG sequences recurred across donors, whereas TRD sequences stayed essentially private. In the thymus, TRG and TRD repertoires looked highly polyclonal with Gaussian CDR3 lengths. Unlike peripheral blood Vdelta1+ controls, thymic delta-chain sequences included approximately 20% Vdelta2 and few Vdelta3.

The receptor's source is a child less than two years old who had congenital heart surgery. Sequences were obtained from Vdelta1+ gamma-delta thymocytes from the thymus. The sample's subset: FACS-sorted CD3+ TCRalphabeta- TCRVdelta1+ TCRVdelta2- thymocytes. The rearrangement links TRGV9 to TRGJ1 or TRGJ2. In nucleotides, the CDR3 is TGTGCCTTGTGGGAGGTCGTTTGGTGTAAGAAACTCTTT. Its protein is CALWEVVWCKKLF.